Below are 12 T cell receptor beta chains sequenced from a single sample in a study of blood T cell repertoires in COVID-19. Sequenced by immunoSEQ multiplex PCR; TCRdb stores in-frame clones only, minus some. The sample has 250,000 or so clones; about nine tenths are singletons. Sequenced input: peripheral blood. The receptors here all came from a woman between 40 and 50 years old who had recovered from COVID-19.

The rearrangement uses TRBV5-6 and TRBJ1-5, with a weak D call TRBD1 (6 bases). V was clipped by 4 bases and J by 2 bases, with 13 bases between them. Germline values: CDR1 SGHDT, CDR2 YYEEEE. The CDR3 extends over 15 amino acids. CDR3 in amino acids: CASSVYREGNQPQHF. The CDR3 nucleotides read TGTGCCAGCAGCGTATACAGGGAAGGCAATCAGCCCCAGCATTTT.

V is TRBV7-3 and J is TRBJ2-2; D uncertain. The CDR3 spans 12 residues. Germline V gene sequence: CDR1 SGHTA, CDR2 FQGTGA. Trimming removed 4 bases at V and 6 bases at J, with 6 bases between. In DNA form, the CDR3 reads TGTGCCAGCAGCTCTTCGGCCGGGGAGCTGTTTTTT. The encoded protein is CASSSSAGELFF.

V is TRBV2 and J is TRBJ1-1, with D possibly TRBD1 on 5 matching bases. Germline V gene lookup returns CDR1 SNHLY and CDR2 FYNNEI. V dropped 4 bases and J dropped 1 base, with 13 bases sitting between them. The CDR3 contains 15 residues. The CDR3 DNA is TGTGCCAGCAGTGGGGGAGGTAGGGGGAACACTGAAGCTTTCTTT. This gives the protein CASSGGGRGNTEAFF.

V is TRBV7-3 and J is TRBJ2-2; TRBD1 matches at 8 bases. Germline lookup yields CDR1 SGHTA and CDR2 FQGTGA. The CDR3 has 15 amino acids. V dropped 3 bases and J dropped 7; count of bases not matched to a gene: 7. The CDR3 region is CASSFNTGQGGELFF. CDR3 nucleotide sequence: TGTGCCAGCAGCTTTAACACCGGACAGGGCGGGGAGCTGTTTTTT.

This chain uses TRBV29-1 with TRBJ2-5; possible D gene TRBD1, 6 bases. V shed 7 bases and J shed 5 bases, with 14 bases lying between them. Germline-derived CDR1 and CDR2 are SQVTM and ANQGSEA. CDR3 size: 12 residues. This CDR3 reads CSAQGGGETQYF. The CDR3 bases are TGCAGCGCTCAAGGGGGTGGGGAGACCCAGTACTTC.

The gene calls are TRBV7-9 and TRBJ2-7; no clear D. The CDR3 runs 12 residues. The V end was cut by 4 bases, the J end by 2 bases, with 6 bases between. Germline lookup yields CDR1 SEHNR and CDR2 FQNEAQ (reference sequence). The CDR3 nucleotides are TGTGCCAGCAGCTCCGTAGCCTACGAGCAGTACTTC. Protein sequence: CASSSVAYEQYF. Drawing the rest from reference TRBV7-9 and TRBJ2-7, the complete variable domain is DTGVSQNPRHKITKRGQNVTFRCDPISEHNRLYWYRQTLGQGPEFLTYFQNEAQLEKSRLLSDRFSAERPKGSFSTLEIQRTEQGDSAMYLCASSSVAYEQYFGPGTRLTVT.

This clone was picked up one time. J is TRBJ1-2 and V is TRBV6-4; TRBD1 agrees at 8 bases. The CDR3 runs to 14 residues. Germline V CDR1 and CDR2: MRHNA, SNTAGT. V lost 6 bases and J lost 8; bases outside the gene matches: 11. The CDR3 DNA reads TGTGCCAGCAGGACAGGGGAGGGCGTCGGAGGCTACACCTTC. It encodes CASRTGEGVGGYTF.

The V gene is TRBV6-5, the J gene TRBJ2-3; tentative D call: TRBD1 (5 bases). The CDR3 extends over 15 amino acids. V was trimmed by 8 bases and J by 2 bases, leaving 17 bases between them. Germline-derived CDR1 and CDR2 are MNHEY and SVGAGI. CDR3 sequence reads: CASPLGLANTDTQYF. As DNA, the CDR3 is TGTGCCAGCCCCCTGGGGCTGGCAAACACAGATACGCAGTATTTT.

The J gene is TRBJ2-7, the V gene TRBV4-1; the D gene is possibly TRBD2 (5 bases). Deletions cut 4 bases from V and 6 bases from J, with 22 bases between. The CDR3 loop spans 16 amino acids. Looked up from germline, CDR1 is MGHRA and CDR2 is YSYEKL. CDR3 DNA: TGCGCCAGCAGCCCGGCCGGGGTCCCGGGCATGTCCGAGCAGTACTTC. This sequence encodes CASSPAGVPGMSEQYF.

This chain joins TRBV19 and TRBJ2-1; 10 bases are a match to TRBD2. J lost 5 bases, V lost 1 base, and 8 bases had no gene match. This CDR3 is built from 17 residues. CDR1 is LNHDA and CDR2 is SQIVND in the germline V gene (reference sequence). The CDR3 DNA is TGTGCCAGTAGTATAGCGCTCATAGCGGGAGGAGACAATGAGCAGTTCTTC. Protein: CASSIALIAGGDNEQFF.

The chain has TRBV19 and TRBJ2-7; 8 nucleotides agree with TRBD1. This CDR3 is 16 amino acids long. Germline V gene data show CDR1 as LNHDA and CDR2 as SQIVND (reference sequence). The V and J ends lost 5 bases and 2 bases, in that order; junction bases with no gene match: 11. DNA of the CDR3: TGTGCCAGTAGTCACAACACAGGGGGAGAAGCCTACGAGCAGTACTTC. This translates into CASSHNTGGEAYEQYF.

This chain connects TRBV30 to TRBJ2-1, with D maybe TRBD2 (6 bases). V was clipped by 4 bases and J by 10 bases, with 20 bases between them. The length of the CDR3 is 14 residues. Germline V lookup: CDR1 GTSNPN, CDR2 SVGIG (reference sequence). The CDR3 region is CAWIGTPGFGEQFF. The CDR3 DNA is TGTGCCTGGATAGGGACTCCCGGATTTGGCGAGCAGTTCTTC.